Shown below are 30 T cell receptor beta chains from a single sample sequenced in a study of blood T cell repertoires in COVID-19 (dated by TCRdb to 2018 to 2020). The protocol used for the library was the immunoSEQ multiplex PCR assay. TCRdb limited this immuneACCESS table to in-frame rearrangements with V and J called. A share of clones is missing; checked studies link under half to unresolved V genes, and the rest is unexplained. This sample comprises almost 400,000 clones, roughly 91% of them detected only once. 1.5% to 2% of the sample comes from the top ten. Sequenced input: PBMCs or T cells enriched from blood (not recorded which). These TCRs come from a woman in her 30s who had recovered from COVID-19.

In its sample, this clone was seen once. V and J are TRBV7-2 and TRBJ1-2, with D perhaps TRBD1 (6 bases). The CDR3 totals 15 residues. V dropped 1 base and J dropped 5 bases, with 14 bases sitting between them. Germline assignment: CDR1 SGHTA and CDR2 FQGNSA. The CDR3 DNA reads TGTGCCAGCAGCTTAGGAGGGGGTCCGGGATATGGCTACACCTTC. It yields the protein CASSLGGGPGYGYTF.

The chain carries TRBV5-4 and TRBJ2-2; the match to TRBD2 covers 9 bases. The CDR3 runs to 18 residues. Germline V gene data show CDR1 as SGHNT and CDR2 as YYREEE (reference sequence). The J segment lost 1 base and the V segment lost 4 bases, leaving 11 bases of the junction unmatched. CDR3: CASSPTGLAGLNTGELFF. The CDR3 DNA follows: TGTGCCAGCAGCCCAACGGGGCTAGCGGGATTGAACACCGGGGAGCTGTTTTTT.

The chain has TRBV11-2 and TRBJ1-5; tentatively, D is TRBD1 (5 bases). Per the germline V gene, CDR1 is SGHAT and CDR2 is FQNNGV. This CDR3 region has 17 residues. Deletions cut 5 bases from V and 0 bases from J, with 17 bases between. The CDR3 region has the DNA TGTGCCAGCAGCCAGAACCGCGACAGCCATAGCAATCAGCCCCAGCATTTT. As protein: CASSQNRDSHSNQPQHF.

The rearrangement joins TRBV7-9 to TRBJ2-1; TRBD2 aligns across 8 bases. Germline V gene data show CDR1 as SEHNR and CDR2 as FQNEAQ (reference sequence). The V and J ends lost 5 bases and 6 bases, in that order; junction bases with no gene match: 12. This CDR3 spans 16 amino acids. The chain's CDR3 is CASSRKSGLETNEQFF. CDR3 bases: TGTGCCAGCAGCCGGAAATCGGGACTAGAGACCAATGAGCAGTTCTTC.

V and J are TRBV19 and TRBJ1-5; 7 bases fit TRBD1. Germline V gene data show CDR1 as LNHDA and CDR2 as SQIVND (reference sequence). The CDR3 has 16 residues. J was trimmed by 1 base and V by 5 bases; bases with no gene match: 8. In nucleotides, the CDR3 is TGTGCCAGTAGTCAACAGGGGTTTTGGAGCAATCAGCCCCAGCATTTT. It encodes CASSQQGFWSNQPQHF.

V and J are TRBV11-2 and TRBJ2-3; 7 bases are shared with TRBD1. Unmatched junction bases numbered 13, after V lost 5 bases and J lost 8 bases. In germline, CDR1 is SGHAT, CDR2 FQNNGV. The CDR3 spans 15 residues. This CDR3 reads CASSRDSRPAGTQYF. DNA for the CDR3: TGTGCCAGCAGCCGGGACAGCCGTCCGGCGGGTACGCAGTATTTT.

The CDR3 region has the DNA TGTGCCAGCAGTTATACAGGGACAGGGACAGATTTAGAGACCCAAGAGACCCAGTACTTC. Amino acids: CASSYTGTGTDLETQETQYF. The chain employs TRBV28 and TRBJ2-5, with 9 bases aligning to TRBD1. V gave up 4 bases and J gave up 1 base; unmatched junction bases: 19. CDR1 is MDHEN and CDR2 is SYDVKM in the germline V gene. The CDR3 runs 20 residues.

The genes are TRBV4-3 and TRBJ2-6; the D is unclear. Germline CDR1 and CDR2: LGHNA and YSLEER. The CDR3 sequence is 16 residues long. Trimming cost V 1 base and J 0 bases, with 7 bases left between them. The CDR3 sequence: CASSQARDSGANVLTF. The CDR3 nucleotides are TGCGCCAGCAGCCAAGCTCGCGACTCTGGGGCCAACGTCCTGACTTTC.

This clone has a handful of counts. V usage is TRBV5-6 and J usage is TRBJ2-7; 11 nucleotides match TRBD1. The CDR3 has 15 residues. V lost 4 bases and J lost 4; bases outside the gene matches: 7. Germline V gene sequence: CDR1 SGHDT, CDR2 YYEEEE. CDR3 bases: TGTGCCAGCAGCGCAGAGGGACAGGGGGATTACGAGCAGTACTTC. This translates into CASSAEGQGDYEQYF.

The rearrangement uses TRBV2 and TRBJ1-5, with D possibly TRBD1 on 6 matching bases. Germline V gives CDR1 SNHLY, CDR2 FYNNEI. The V end lost 5 bases, the J end lost 11 bases, and 22 bases lay between the germline ends. The CDR3 totals 15 residues. The CDR3 is CASSTLPVTGSAQHF. Here the CDR3 DNA reads TGTGCCAGCAGTACACTCCCGGTAACAGGGTCGGCCCAGCATTTT.

V gene TRBV9 combines with J gene TRBJ1-2; D may be TRBD1 (6 bases). V gave up 0 bases and J gave up 4 bases, with 13 bases separating them. Germline loops: CDR1 SGDLS, CDR2 YYNGEE. This CDR3 is 15 amino acids long. The CDR3 here is CASSVGLDRSYGYTF. As DNA, the CDR3 is TGTGCCAGCAGCGTAGGACTGGACAGATCCTATGGCTACACCTTC.

For the CDR3, the DNA is TGTGCCAGCAGCCAAGACAGGGCCCTATACGAGCAGTACTTC. The encoded protein is CASSQDRALYEQYF. The chain combines TRBV4-2 with TRBJ2-7; the D gene is possibly TRBD1 (5 bases). The CDR3 spans 14 residues. The germline gives CDR1 LGHNA, CDR2 YNFKEQ. Trimming shortened V by 0 bases and J by 4 bases, and 10 bases separated the two germline ends.

The chain uses TRBV12-3 or TRBV12-4 and TRBJ2-1; D may be TRBD1 (6 bases). The CDR3 has 11 amino acids. V was clipped by 5 bases and J by 12 bases, with 11 bases between them. The CDR3 reads CASSPQGRQFF. DNA for the CDR3: TGTGCCAGCAGTCCCCAGGGGAGGCAGTTCTTC.

The V gene is TRBV5-4, the J gene TRBJ1-2; possible D gene TRBD1, 6 bases. Germline V gives CDR1 SGHNT, CDR2 YYREEE (reference sequence). V lost 0 bases and J 4 bases, leaving 10 bases between the germline ends. The CDR3 length is 14 residues. CDR3 residues: CASSLAGRGYGYTF. The DNA of the CDR3 is TGTGCCAGCAGCTTGGCCGGCAGGGGCTATGGCTACACCTTC.

This rearrangement joins TRBV18 to TRBJ2-5, with 7 bases identical to TRBD1. Losses at the gene ends were 3 bases for V and 7 bases for J; bases not matched to a gene: 8. Germline lookup yields CDR1 KGHSH and CDR2 LQKENI. The CDR3 covers 14 residues. The CDR3, as DNA: TGTGCCAGCTCACCCGGACAGGAATTAACGACCCAGTACTTC. It is translated as CASSPGQELTTQYF.

This clone has only one observation. The V and J genes are TRBV28 and TRBJ2-5, with 7 bases fitting TRBD1. Germline V gene sequence: CDR1 MDHEN, CDR2 SYDVKM. The CDR3 is made up of 14 amino acids. V dropped 6 bases and J dropped 2; count of bases not matched to a gene: 6. CDR3 nucleotide sequence: TGTGCCAGCAGACTCGGGACAGATCAAGAGACCCAGTACTTC. This sequence encodes CASRLGTDQETQYF.

This chain uses TRBV2 with TRBJ1-5, with 7 bases identical to TRBD1. The CDR3 spans 14 residues. J was trimmed by 0 bases and V by 7 bases; bases with no gene match: 3. Germline-derived CDR1 and CDR2 are SNHLY and FYNNEI. The CDR3 reads CASTWDSSNQPQHF. The DNA of the CDR3 is TGTGCCAGCACCTGGGACAGTAGCAATCAGCCCCAGCATTTT. The variable domain in full, completed from reference TRBV2 and TRBJ1-5, reads EPEVTQTPSHQVTQMGQEVILRCVPISNHLYFYWYRQILGQKVEFLVSFYNNEISEKSEIFDDQFSVERPDGSNFTLKIRSTKLEDSAMYFCASTWDSSNQPQHFGDGTRLSIL.

V usage is TRBV3-1 (or the pseudogene TRBV3-2) and J usage is TRBJ2-7, with TRBD2 matching over 8 bases. Germline CDR1 LGHDT, CDR2 YNNKEL (reference sequence). The CDR3 is 15 residues long. V shed 4 bases and J 2 bases; nucleotides not matched to a gene: 7. CDR3 DNA sequence: TGTGCCAGCAGCCTACTAGCGGCGACCACCTACGAGCAGTACTTC. Translated, it gives CASSLLAATTYEQYF.

The V gene is TRBV28, the J gene TRBJ2-1, with D maybe TRBD2 (8 bases). The CDR3 runs 14 residues. V lost 3 bases and J 12 bases, leaving 18 bases between the germline ends. Germline loops: CDR1 MDHEN, CDR2 SYDVKM. The CDR3 nucleotides read TGTGCCAGCAGTTTTCCGGGACAGACTAGCGCGCAGTTCTTC. Translation: CASSFPGQTSAQFF.

This clone was found a few times. V and J are TRBV6-5 and TRBJ2-1; D is perhaps TRBD2 (5 bases). This CDR3 contains 15 residues. The V and J ends lost 0 bases and 4 bases respectively, with 10 bases between them. CDR1 is MNHEY, CDR2 SVGAGI, per germline. CDR3 in amino acids: CASSYSTRDYNEQFF. In DNA, the CDR3 is TGTGCCAGCAGTTACTCCACTAGGGATTACAATGAGCAGTTCTTC.

The J gene is TRBJ2-7, the V gene TRBV11-1; TRBD2 agrees at 8 bases. J was trimmed by 2 bases and V by 5 bases; bases with no gene match: 11. Looked up from germline, CDR1 is SGHAT and CDR2 is FQDESV (reference sequence). The CDR3 contains 16 residues. The CDR3 spells CASSPRGGASTYEQYF. The DNA of the CDR3 is TGTGCCAGCAGCCCTCGGGGGGGGGCGAGTACCTACGAGCAGTACTTC.

The J gene is TRBJ1-1, the V gene TRBV7-9, with 8 bases lining up with TRBD1. The CDR3 runs 18 residues. J was trimmed by 5 bases and V by 7 bases; bases with no gene match: 21. Germline V CDR1 and CDR2: SEHNR, FQNEAQ (reference sequence). CDR3 sequence (DNA): TGTGCCAGCATCGAATCAACCGGGACAGGCCCCGCGGGTACTGAAGCTTTCTTT. This encodes CASIESTGTGPAGTEAFF.

This clone was seen just once. The V call is TRBV2, the J call TRBJ1-2; D is unclear. Trimming pared 6 bases from V and 6 bases from J, leaving 17 bases between. Germline assignment: CDR1 SNHLY and CDR2 FYNNEI. The CDR3 runs to 14 residues. CDR3: CASRKDGLGHGYTF. For the CDR3, the DNA is TGTGCCAGCAGAAAAGACGGACTCGGCCATGGCTACACCTTC.

The sample holds a few counts of this clone. The genes are TRBV30 and TRBJ2-1; 8 nucleotides align to TRBD2. This CDR3 region has 15 residues. The J segment lost 7 bases and the V segment lost 1 base, leaving 9 bases of the junction unmatched. Germline loops: CDR1 GTSNPN, CDR2 SVGIG (reference sequence). Here the CDR3 reads CAWSDGGGSGNEQFF. Written as DNA, the CDR3 is TGTGCCTGGAGTGACGGGGGGGGATCGGGAAATGAGCAGTTCTTC.

This chain links TRBV30 with TRBJ1-2; perhaps TRBD1 as D (6 bases). V shed 5 bases and J shed 5 bases, with 15 bases lying between them. Per germline, CDR1 GTSNPN and CDR2 SVGIG (reference sequence). CDR3 length: 13 residues. CDR3 in DNA: TGTGCCTGGGAATCCACAGGGTTTTATGGCTACACCTTC. It yields the protein CAWESTGFYGYTF.

The chain has TRBV2 and TRBJ2-7, with TRBD1 matching 10 bases. Trimming removed 7 bases from V and 2 bases from J; junction bases left unmatched: 2. This CDR3 region has 13 residues. Germline CDR1 reads SNHLY; CDR2 reads FYNNEI. The CDR3 here is CASTGQGAYEQYF. The CDR3 DNA follows: TGTGCCAGCACCGGACAGGGGGCCTACGAGCAGTACTTC.

The chain joins TRBV14 to TRBJ1-4, with D unclear. V lost 1 base and J lost 11, with 17 bases in between. Germline CDR1 is SGHDN and CDR2 is FVKESK. This CDR3 is 15 amino acids long. The CDR3 loop is CASSQAAPTMTKLFF. The CDR3 DNA is TGTGCCAGCAGCCAAGCCGCCCCGACAATGACGAAACTGTTTTTT.

The rearrangement uses TRBV7-9 and TRBJ2-5; 9 nucleotides match TRBD1. Germline V gene lookup returns CDR1 SEHNR and CDR2 FQNEAQ (reference sequence). V lost 3 bases, J lost 5 bases, and 4 bases stayed unmatched. There are 14 residues in the CDR3. This CDR3 reads CASSFQTGGETQYF. For the CDR3, the DNA is TGTGCCAGCAGCTTCCAGACAGGGGGGGAGACCCAGTACTTC.

The chain couples TRBV6-2 or TRBV6-3 to TRBJ2-3; 11 bases map to TRBD1. J was trimmed by 6 bases and V by 1 base; bases with no gene match: 9. From germline, CDR1 is MNHEY and CDR2 SVGEGT. The CDR3 sequence is 17 residues long. The CDR3 protein is CASSYLVGQGAEDTQYF. The CDR3 DNA reads TGTGCCAGCAGTTACTTAGTCGGACAGGGGGCAGAGGATACGCAGTATTTT.

This chain links TRBV7-2 with TRBJ2-7; TRBD1 agrees at 8 bases. Germline loops: CDR1 SGHTA, CDR2 FQGNSA. V gave up 5 bases and J gave up 3 bases; unmatched junction bases: 6. This CDR3 is built from 14 residues. The DNA for the CDR3 is TGTGCCAGCAGCCCGGGACAGGCGGTCTACGAGCAGTACTTC. Residues: CASSPGQAVYEQYF.